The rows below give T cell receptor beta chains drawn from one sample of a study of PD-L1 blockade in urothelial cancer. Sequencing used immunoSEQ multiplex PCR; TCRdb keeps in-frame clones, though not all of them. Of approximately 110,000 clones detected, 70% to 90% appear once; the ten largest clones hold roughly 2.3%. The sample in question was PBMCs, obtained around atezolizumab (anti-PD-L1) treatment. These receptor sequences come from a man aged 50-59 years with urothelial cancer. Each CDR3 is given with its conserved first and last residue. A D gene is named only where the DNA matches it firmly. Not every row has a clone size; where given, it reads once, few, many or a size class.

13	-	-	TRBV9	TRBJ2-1	TGTGCCAGCAGCAGGAGCTCCTACAATGAGCAGTTCTTC	CASSRSSYNEQFF
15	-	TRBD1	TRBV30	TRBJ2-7	TGTGCCTGGAACCCGGGACAGGGAAATTACTACGAGCAGTACTTC	CAWNPGQGNYYEQYF
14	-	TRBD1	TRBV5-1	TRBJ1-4	TGCGCCAGCAGTCCGGGACAGGGAGGGGAAAAACTGTTTTTT	CASSPGQGGEKLFF
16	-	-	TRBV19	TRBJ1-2	TGTGCCAGTAGTAGCCCCTCCCGGGCAGGGAACTATGGCTACACCTTC	CASSSPSRAGNYGYTF
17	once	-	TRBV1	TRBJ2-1	TGCACCAGCAGCCAAGATCTGATAAGCGGGGCTCGTCATGAGCAGTTCTTC	CTSSQDLISGARHEQFF
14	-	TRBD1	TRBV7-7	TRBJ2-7	TGTGCTAGCAGCACCGACAGGGGGCGGCACGAGCAGTACTTC	CASSTDRGRHEQYF
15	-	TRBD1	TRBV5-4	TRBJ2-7	TGTGCCAGCAGCCCCAAAGGGGGCTCCCTCTCCGAGCAGTACTTC	CASSPKGGSLSEQYF
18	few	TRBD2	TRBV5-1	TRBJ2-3	TGCGCCAGCAGCCCCGGAGCGGGAGGGCCCTTAGTAACCGATACGCAGTATTTT	CASSPGAGGPLVTDTQYF
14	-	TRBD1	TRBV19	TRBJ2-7	TGTGCCAGTAGTAGTGCGACAGGGGCCTACGAGCAGTACTTC	CASSSATGAYEQYF
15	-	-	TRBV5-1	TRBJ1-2	TGCGCCAGCAGCCGGACCGGGACAAGTATCTATGGCTACACCTTC	CASSRTGTSIYGYTF
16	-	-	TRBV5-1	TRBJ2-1	TGCGCCAGCAGCTTGGCCCCCGGGAGTTCGCGGAATGAGCAGTTCTTC	CASSLAPGSSRNEQFF
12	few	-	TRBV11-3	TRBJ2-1	TGTGCCAGCAGCTTCGGAGGCAATGAGCAGTTCTTC	CASSFGGNEQFF
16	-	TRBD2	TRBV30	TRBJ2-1	TGTGCCTGGAGCTCAGGCCCACTTTCAAGCGGGAGGGGTAAGTTCTTC	CAWSSGPLSSGRGKFF
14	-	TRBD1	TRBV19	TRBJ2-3	TGTGCCAGTAGTACACAGGGGGACACAGATACGCAGTATTTT	CASSTQGDTDTQYF
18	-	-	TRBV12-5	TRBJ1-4	TGTGCTAGTGGTTTGGCCCCTGGCAGGGGAAGGCGTAATGAAAAACTGTTTTTT	CASGLAPGRGRRNEKLFF
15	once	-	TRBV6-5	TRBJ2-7	TGTGCCAGCAGACGTGCAGAGGGCCTCTCCTACGAGCAGTACTTC	CASRRAEGLSYEQYF
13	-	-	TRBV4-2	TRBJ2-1	TGTGCCAGCGGAGCGGACCCCTACAATGAGCAGTTCTTC	CASGADPYNEQFF
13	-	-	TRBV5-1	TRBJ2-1	TGCGCCAGCAGTATGGGACAATTGTTTGAGCAGTTCTTC	CASSMGQLFEQFF
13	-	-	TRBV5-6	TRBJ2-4	TGTGCCAGCAGCTATGACAGGACGAACATTCAGTACTTC	CASSYDRTNIQYF
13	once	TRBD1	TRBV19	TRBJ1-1	TGTGCCAGCCGAGGACAGGGTTGGACTGAAGCTTTCTTT	CASRGQGWTEAFF
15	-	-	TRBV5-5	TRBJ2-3	TGTGCCAGCAGCTTGGAGGGGGTTAGGACAGATACGCAGTATTTT	CASSLEGVRTDTQYF
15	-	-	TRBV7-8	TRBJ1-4	TGTGCCAGCAGCTTAGTAGGGGCTCCTAATGAAAAACTGTTTTTT	CASSLVGAPNEKLFF
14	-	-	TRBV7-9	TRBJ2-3	TGTGCCAGCATCCTCGGTGGCGGAACAGATACGCAGTATTTT	CASILGGGTDTQYF
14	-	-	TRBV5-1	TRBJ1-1	TGCGCCAGCAGCTTCCAGGGGTTGAGTACTGAAGCTTTCTTT	CASSFQGLSTEAFF
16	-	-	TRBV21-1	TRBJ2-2	TGTGCCAGCAGTACGTACCACACAGGCTTGACCGGGGAGCTGTTTTTT	CASSTYHTGLTGELFF
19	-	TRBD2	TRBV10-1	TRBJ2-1	TGCGCCAGCAGTGAGAGGGGCTCGGTTGGGGGAGGGCCTCGGAATGAGCAGTTCTTC	CASSERGSVGGGPRNEQFF
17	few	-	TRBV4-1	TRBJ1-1	TGCGCCAGCAGCCAAGGAGCGGGGGGGGGTTCGAACACTGAAGCTTTCTTT	CASSQGAGGGSNTEAFF
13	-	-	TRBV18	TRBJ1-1	TGTGCCAGCTCACCATCGGTCGATGTTGAAGCTTTCTTT	CASSPSVDVEAFF
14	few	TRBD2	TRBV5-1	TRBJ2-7	TGCGCCAGCAGCCCTCCGGGAGGGAGCTACGAGCAGTACTTC	CASSPPGGSYEQYF
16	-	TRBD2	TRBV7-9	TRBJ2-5	TGTGCCAGCAGCTTAAGCGGCGGGCGGGAGAAAGAGACCCAGTACTTC	CASSLSGGREKETQYF
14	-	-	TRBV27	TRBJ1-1	TGTGCCAGCAGTATCCTAGATGGGAGGGGAGAAGCTTTCTTT	CASSILDGRGEAFF